Sequencing of this T cell receptor beta chain was carried out in a study of Graves' ophthalmopathy and Graves' hyperthyroidism. This clonotype was counted a few times. What it binds is not known. Active ophthalmopathy (CAS at least 3, NOSPECS at least 4), lasting under 3 months. Using RNA transcripts, the TCR beta CDR3 regions were amplified. RT-PCR was first run with HTBI primers, then multiplex PCR in a second round. TCRdb reprocessed the multiplex PCR reads with MiXCR, giving one entry per CDR3 protein. The profile covers approximately 460,000 distinct CDR3 sequences, with about an eighth appearing a single time and over 7.5% taken by the ten largest. CDR3 length: 16 residues. V lost 1 base to trimming and J lost 3 bases, with 15 bases between them. The germline CDR1 and CDR2 sequences are MNHEY and SMNVEV (reference sequence). General study findings and limits: In blood appeared most of the expanded thyroid clonotypes whose frequency exceeded 0.001.

The sequence was obtained from a woman under 40 with Graves' ophthalmopathy. The source material was blood. This chain joins TRBV27 and TRBJ1-1; D may be TRBD1 (5 bases). The CDR3 DNA sequence: TGTGCCAGCAGTTTATTCGCCGGGGCCGCGGACACTGAAGCTTTCTTT. It yields the protein CASSLFAGAADTEAFF.